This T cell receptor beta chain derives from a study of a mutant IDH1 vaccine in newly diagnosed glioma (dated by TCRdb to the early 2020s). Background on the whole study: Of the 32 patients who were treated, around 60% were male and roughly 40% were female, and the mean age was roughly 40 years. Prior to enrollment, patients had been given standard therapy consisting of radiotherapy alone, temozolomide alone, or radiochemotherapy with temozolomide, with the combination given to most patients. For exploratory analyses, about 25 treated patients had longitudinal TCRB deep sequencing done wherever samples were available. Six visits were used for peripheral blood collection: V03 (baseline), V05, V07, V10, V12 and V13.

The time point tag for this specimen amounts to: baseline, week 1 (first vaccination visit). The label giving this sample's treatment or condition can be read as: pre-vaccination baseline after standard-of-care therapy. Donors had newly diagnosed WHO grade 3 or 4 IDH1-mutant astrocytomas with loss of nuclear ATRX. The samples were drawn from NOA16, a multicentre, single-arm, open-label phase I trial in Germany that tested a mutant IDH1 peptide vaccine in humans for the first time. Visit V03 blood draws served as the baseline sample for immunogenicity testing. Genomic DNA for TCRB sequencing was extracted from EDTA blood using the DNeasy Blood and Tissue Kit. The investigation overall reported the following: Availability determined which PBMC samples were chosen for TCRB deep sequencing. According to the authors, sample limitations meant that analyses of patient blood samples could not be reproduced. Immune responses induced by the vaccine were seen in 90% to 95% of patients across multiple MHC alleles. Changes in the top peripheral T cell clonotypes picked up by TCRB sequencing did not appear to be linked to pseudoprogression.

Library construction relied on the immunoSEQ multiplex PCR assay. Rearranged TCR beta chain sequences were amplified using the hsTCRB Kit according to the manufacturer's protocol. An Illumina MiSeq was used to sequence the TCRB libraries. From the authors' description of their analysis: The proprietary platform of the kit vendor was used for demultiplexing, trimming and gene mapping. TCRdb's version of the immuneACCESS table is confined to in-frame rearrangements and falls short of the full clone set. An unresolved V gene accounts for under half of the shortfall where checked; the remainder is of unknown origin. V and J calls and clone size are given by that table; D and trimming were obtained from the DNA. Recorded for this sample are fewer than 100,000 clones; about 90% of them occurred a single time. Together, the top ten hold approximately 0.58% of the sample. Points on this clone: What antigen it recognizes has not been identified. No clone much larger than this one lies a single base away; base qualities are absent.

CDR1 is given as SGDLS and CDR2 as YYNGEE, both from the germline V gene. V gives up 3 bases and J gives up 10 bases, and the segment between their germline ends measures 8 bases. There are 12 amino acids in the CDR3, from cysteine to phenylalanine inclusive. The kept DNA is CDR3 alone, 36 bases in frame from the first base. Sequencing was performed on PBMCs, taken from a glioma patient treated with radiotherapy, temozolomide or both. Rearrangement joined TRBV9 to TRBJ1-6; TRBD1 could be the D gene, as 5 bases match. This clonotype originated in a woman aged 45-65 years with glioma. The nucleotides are TGTGCCAGCAGCGGGGGGGACTCACCCCTCCACTTT. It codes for CASSGGDSPLHF.